This passage covers 11 T cell receptor beta chains from one sample sequenced in a study of beta chain features in type 1 diabetes. Of the isolated RNA, all was reverse transcribed, and so the sequenced material was expressed TCRB transcripts. The protocol was immunoSEQ multiplex PCR, while the TCRdb copy is restricted to in-frame clones and leaves out a portion. The sample has a few hundred thousand clones, roughly 13% seen once. Sample: naive CD4+ T cells from blood. These receptors all stem from a man aged 25 to 40 in good health.

The V gene is TRBV9, the J gene TRBJ2-1; TRBD2 matches at 13 bases. Trimming at V came to 0 bases and at J to 0 bases, leaving 12 bases not matched to a gene. The CDR3 loop spans 21 amino acids. Germline V CDR1 and CDR2: SGDLS, YYNGEE. The CDR3 loop is CASSVGWGTSGMSSSYNEQFF. CDR3 nucleotides: TGTGCCAGCAGCGTAGGCTGGGGGACTAGCGGGATGTCTTCCTCCTACAATGAGCAGTTCTTC.

This clone was seen a handful of times. This chain joins TRBV9 and TRBJ2-6; TRBD1 aligns across 8 bases. The CDR3 has 13 residues. After removal of 3 bases from V and 11 bases from J, the junction contained 4 bases not matched to a gene. Germline assignment: CDR1 SGDLS and CDR2 YYNGEE. CDR3 DNA sequence: TGTGCCAGCAGCGCCGGGACAGGTGACGTCCTGACTTTC. Amino acids: CASSAGTGDVLTF.

The V and J genes are TRBV7-2 and TRBJ2-3, with D perhaps being TRBD1 or TRBD2 (7 bases each). The V end was cut by 7 bases, the J end by 4 bases, with 15 bases between. Germline V gene data show CDR1 as SGHTA and CDR2 as FQGNSA. This CDR3 is built from 14 residues. The CDR3 spells CASTRQGGADTQYF. CDR3 nucleotide sequence: TGTGCCAGCACCCGACAGGGAGGGGCAGATACGCAGTATTTT.

This clone was seen at least ten times. V gene TRBV29-1 combines with J gene TRBJ2-4; the D gene could be TRBD1 or TRBD2 (5 bases each). The CDR3 covers 13 residues. Trimming shortened V by 7 bases and J by 0 bases, and 10 bases separated the two germline ends. Germline V gene sequence: CDR1 SQVTM, CDR2 ANQGSEA. The CDR3, as DNA: TGCAGCGGTGGGGACCTAGCCAAAAACATTCAGTACTTC. Protein product: CSGGDLAKNIQYF.

This clone was seen only a few times. This CDR3 reads CASSRDTRADNGYTF. CDR3 nucleotides: TGTGCCAGCAGCCGGGACACCAGAGCGGACAATGGCTACACCTTC. The chain is built from TRBV2 and TRBJ1-2; tentative D call: TRBD1 (6 bases). V gave up 6 bases and J gave up 6 bases, with 20 bases separating them. Germline-derived CDR1 and CDR2 are SNHLY and FYNNEI. The CDR3 is 15 amino acids.

V and J are TRBV7-9 and TRBJ2-7; 8 positions agree with TRBD1. The CDR3 is 13 residues long. Germline V gene sequence: CDR1 SEHNR, CDR2 FQNEAQ (reference sequence). Trimming at V came to 5 bases and at J to 2 bases, leaving 2 bases not matched to a gene. CDR3 sequence: CASSQTGAYEQYF. Written as DNA, the CDR3 is TGTGCCAGCAGCCAGACAGGGGCCTACGAGCAGTACTTC.

This clone occurred a few times. The chain uses TRBV29-1 and TRBJ2-1; no clear D. This CDR3 has 12 amino acids. Deletions cut 5 bases from V and 5 bases from J, with 10 bases between. CDR1 and CDR2 from the germline V gene are SQVTM and ANQGSEA. This CDR3 reads CSVRARDNEQFF. The DNA of the CDR3 is TGCAGCGTTCGGGCTAGAGACAATGAGCAGTTCTTC.

This chain joins TRBV19 and TRBJ2-4; no reliable D call. Germline V gives CDR1 LNHDA, CDR2 SQIVND (reference sequence). CDR3 length: 13 residues. V was shortened by 3 bases and J by 15 bases, with 18 bases between the two germline ends. The CDR3 bases are TGTGCCAGTAGTATGGCCCACAGAAGGGATTCGTACTTC. Its translation is CASSMAHRRDSYF.

The chain links TRBV4-3 to TRBJ2-3; 10 bases map to TRBD2. Looked up from germline, CDR1 is LGHNA and CDR2 is YSLEER. The CDR3 loop spans 18 amino acids. J lost 0 bases, V lost 4 bases, and 10 bases had no gene match. DNA of the CDR3: TGCGCCAGCAGCCTCCTAGCGGGGGTCGGTTTTAGCACAGATACGCAGTATTTT. This sequence encodes CASSLLAGVGFSTDTQYF.

This clone was seen more than once but under ten times. The chain carries TRBV25-1 and TRBJ1-2; D gene ambiguous. This CDR3 is 11 amino acids long. Trimming took 4 bases from V and 8 from J, leaving 8 bases between them. CDR1 and CDR2 (germline): MGHDK, SYGVNS. The CDR3 sequence is CASSGVGGYTF. The CDR3 bases are TGTGCCAGCAGTGGGGTGGGAGGCTACACCTTC.

The sample holds a few counts of this clone. This chain uses TRBV19 with TRBJ1-5; TRBD1 aligns across 7 bases. After removal of 5 bases from V and 2 bases from J, the junction contained 6 bases not matched to a gene. Germline loops: CDR1 LNHDA, CDR2 SQIVND (reference sequence). The CDR3 is 15 amino acids. CDR3 amino acids: CASSEDRSGNQPQHF. As DNA, the CDR3 is TGTGCCAGTAGTGAGGACAGGTCGGGCAATCAGCCCCAGCATTTT.